These 12 T cell receptor beta chains originate from one sample sequenced in a study of shared clonotypes between healthy human individuals. Here immunoSEQ multiplex PCR was the method, and the copy in TCRdb shows in-frame clones only, minus some. The sample carries 450,000 to 500,000 clones, 81% recorded once. The sequencing input was PBMCs. The receptors were gathered from a woman in her thirties or forties in good health. Some clones in this sample may be carry-over from other donors' samples.

The chain links TRBV5-4 to TRBJ2-1; 8 bases are shared with TRBD1. CDR3 length: 17 amino acids. Losses at the gene ends were 4 bases for V and 9 bases for J; bases not matched to a gene: 18. Germline V gene data show CDR1 as SGHNT and CDR2 as YYREEE (reference sequence). In DNA, the CDR3 is TGTGCCAGCAGCCCCCCCCTTGGACAGGGCTATGGTAGTGAGCAGTTCTTC. Its protein is CASSPPLGQGYGSEQFF.

The CDR3 here is CASSLRGTGELFF. CDR3 in DNA: TGTGCCAGCAGCTTAAGGGGGACCGGGGAGCTGTTTTTT. The chain joins TRBV7-2 to TRBJ2-2; TRBD1 is a possible D gene (6 bases). The V end lost 2 bases, the J end lost 5 bases, and 6 bases lay between the germline ends. The CDR3 length is 13 residues. Germline loops: CDR1 SGHTA, CDR2 FQGNSA.

For this clone: With only one base between it and a far larger clone, this is likely a read error. The rearrangement joins TRBV6-5 to TRBJ1-4; D uncertain. CDR3 size: 14 residues. Germline V lookup: CDR1 MNHEY, CDR2 SVGAGI. The ends were cut back, 7 bases at V and 2 bases at J, with 11 bases in the middle. This CDR3 is CASNLGWTNEKLFF. CDR3 bases: TGTGCCAGCAATCTCGGTTGGACTAATGAAAAACTGTTTTTT.

This clone was seen just once. This chain uses TRBV5-1 with TRBJ2-7; D gene uncertain. CDR3 length: 13 amino acids. Germline V lookup: CDR1 SGHRS, CDR2 YFSETQ. With 0 bases removed from V and 2 bases from J, the gap between germline ends came to 6 bases. DNA of the CDR3: TGCGCCAGCAGCTTGGAAGATGCCTACGAGCAGTACTTC. Protein: CASSLEDAYEQYF.

This chain joins TRBV2 and TRBJ1-2; 9 nucleotides align to TRBD1. Germline V gives CDR1 SNHLY, CDR2 FYNNEI. The CDR3 runs 15 residues. Trimming took 6 bases from V and 4 from J; bases not matched to a gene: 9. The CDR3 spells CASRPGTGLSYGYTF. The CDR3 DNA follows: TGTGCCAGCAGACCCGGGACAGGGCTATCCTATGGCTACACCTTC.

On this clone itself: This likely stems from a read error, as it lies one base from a far larger clone. Distinct nucleotide sequences in the sample also encode this CDR3. This chain links TRBV7-3 with TRBJ1-6; TRBD1 agrees at 7 bases. With 9 bases clipped from V and 7 bases from J, the junction kept 6 bases outside the gene matches. CDR1 and CDR2 (germline): SGHTA, FQGTGA. The CDR3 contains 13 residues. The CDR3 sequence is CASSTGQNSPLHF. In DNA, the CDR3 is TGTGCCAGTAGCACGGGACAGAATTCACCCCTCCACTTT.

On this clone itself: It differs at one base from a far larger clone, so likely a read error. V usage is TRBV29-1 and J usage is TRBJ1-2, with D possibly TRBD1 on 5 matching bases. This CDR3 comprises 15 residues. The V end lost 5 bases, the J end lost 4 bases, and 20 bases lay between the germline ends. Germline V lookup: CDR1 SQVTM, CDR2 ANQGSEA. The CDR3 here is CSVNEDGGGSYGYTF. DNA for the CDR3: TGCAGCGTTAATGAGGACGGCGGGGGTAGCTATGGCTACACCTTC.

This rearrangement joins TRBV28 to TRBJ2-7, with 7 bases that match TRBD1. This CDR3 spans 16 amino acids. Germline lookup yields CDR1 MDHEN and CDR2 SYDVKM. After removal of 8 bases from V and 5 bases from J, the junction contained 18 bases not matched to a gene. The CDR3 sequence: CASSGELDRALHEQYF. The CDR3 coding sequence is TGTGCCAGCTCCGGAGAACTCGACAGGGCTCTCCACGAGCAGTACTTC.

The rearrangement uses TRBV7-2 and TRBJ2-5; unclear D gene. The CDR3 runs 13 residues. V lost 5 bases to trimming and J lost 5 bases, with 12 bases between them. The V gene's germline CDR1 is SGHTA and CDR2 FQGNSA. The CDR3 nucleotides read TGTGCCAGCAGCATAGGACCGCGGGAGACCCAGTACTTC. It translates to CASSIGPRETQYF.

This clone was found once. At one of its ends the junction is not consistent with the germline gene, which may arise from a read error. The chain has TRBV19 and TRBJ2-3, with 10 positions matching TRBD2. The V gene's germline CDR1 is LNHDA and CDR2 SQIVND (reference sequence). The CDR3 is 17 amino acids. Here the CDR3 reads CVSSKAGGPKNTDTQYF. The CDR3 region has the DNA TGTGTCAGTAGTAAAGCGGGAGGGCCCAAGAACACAGATACGCAGTATTTT.

This clone occurred once. The rearrangement joins TRBV5-1 to TRBJ1-1; D is ambiguous. The V gene's germline CDR1 is SGHRS and CDR2 YFSETQ. The CDR3 loop spans 16 amino acids. The V gene lost 5 bases and the J gene lost 0 bases, with 17 bases spanning the gap. CDR3: CASSQSPIQLNTEAFF. The DNA for the CDR3 is TGCGCCAGCAGTCAATCGCCGATCCAGCTGAACACTGAAGCTTTCTTT.

The chain combines TRBV29-1 with TRBJ1-1; D is unresolved. With 0 bases removed from V and 1 base from J, the gap between germline ends came to 6 bases. Per germline, CDR1 SQVTM and CDR2 ANQGSEA. The CDR3 spans 13 residues. The CDR3 bases are TGCAGCGTTGAAGAAGGTGGGAACACTGAAGCTTTCTTT. It yields the protein CSVEEGGNTEAFF.